These 5 T cell receptor beta chains came from one sample sequenced in a study of blood T cell repertoires in COVID-19 (dated by TCRdb to between 2020 and 2021). Preparation of the library involved the immunoSEQ multiplex PCR assay. This immuneACCESS table, as held by TCRdb, lists in-frame sequences with V and J called but not all clones. Of the missing ones, under half trace to an unresolved V gene in checked studies; the others have no known cause. The sample table shows about 200,000 clones, and 83% are seen once. The ten largest account for 4.8% of the sample. Sequenced: PBMCs or T cells enriched from blood (not recorded which). Receptors were obtained from a woman aged 45-59 years who had been exposed to COVID-19.

CDR3 bases: TGTGCCAGCAGCCAGGGGACCGTCTACAATGAGCAGTTCTTC. It codes for CASSQGTVYNEQFF. V usage is TRBV13 and J usage is TRBJ2-1, with a possible D match to TRBD1 (6 bases). The CDR3 runs to 14 residues. The V gene's germline CDR1 is PRHDT and CDR2 FYEKMQ (reference sequence). V shed 5 bases and J shed 3 bases, with 11 bases lying between them.

The chain has TRBV3-1 (or the pseudogene TRBV3-2) and TRBJ1-2; D is undetermined. V lost 3 bases to trimming and J lost 6 bases, with 8 bases between them. The CDR3 spans 12 residues. Germline V CDR1 and CDR2: LGHDT, YNNKEL (reference sequence). The CDR3 reads CASSHPRHGYTF. The CDR3 DNA follows: TGTGCCAGCAGCCATCCGCGGCATGGCTACACCTTC.

The V and J genes are TRBV27 and TRBJ2-5, with D tentatively TRBD1 (5 bases). CDR3 size: 13 residues. From germline, CDR1 is MNHEY and CDR2 SMNVEV (reference sequence). V was cut by 4 bases and J by 5 bases, with 11 bases left in between. The CDR3, as DNA: TGTGCCAGCAGTTCAGGGCTTATGGAGACCCAGTACTTC. Amino acid sequence: CASSSGLMETQYF.

This chain connects TRBV20-1 to TRBJ1-5; TRBD1 matches at 7 bases. There are 11 residues in the CDR3. CDR1 and CDR2 (germline): DFQATT, SNEGSKA (reference sequence). J gave up 16 bases and V 2 bases, and 8 bases lay outside the gene matches. The CDR3 DNA follows: TGCAGTGCTAGATTAGCTGGGACAGACCATTTT. It yields the protein CSARLAGTDHF.

This chain links TRBV12-3 or TRBV12-4 with TRBJ1-5; D is unclear. Trimming took off 6 bases at V and 9 bases at J, with 12 bases between the two ends. This CDR3 is built from 12 residues. The CDR3 spells CASSPQRGPQHF. Written as DNA, the CDR3 is TGTGCCAGCAGCCCTCAGCGAGGGCCCCAGCATTTT.